This T cell receptor (beta chain) was captured by sequencing in a study of T cells in Graves' hyperthyroidism and ophthalmopathy (dated by TCRdb to between 2018 and 2021). For the study in its entirety: Peripheral blood was collected at initial diagnosis, before any treatment. In addition, the study compared T-cell repertoires in thyroid tissue and in blood from five or six Graves' hyperthyroidism patients. TCR V-J signatures able to tell the groups apart were searched for in a discovery cohort of 100 patients, of whom about 40 had Graves' ophthalmopathy and about 55 had stable Graves' hyperthyroidism. After blood sampling, hyperthyroidism patients were treated with methimazole at a starting dose of 30 mg daily, and ophthalmopathy patients were treated with high-dose intravenous methylprednisolone. The roughly 94 discovery patients were randomly divided into training and test sets at a 7:3 ratio. The paper describes TCR Vbeta CDR3 sequencing of 130 to 150 peripheral blood samples, made up of 43 ophthalmopathy patients, 70 to 75 hyperthyroidism patients and some 17 progressor patients. Whether ophthalmopathy could be predicted prospectively was tested in an independent validation cohort made up of some 20 hyperthyroidism patients plus 17 patients who later progressed to ophthalmopathy.

Points the paper makes about the study in general: No statistical method was used to fix the sample size in advance, and group allocation was not hidden from the investigators. A 13 V-J signature model separated ophthalmopathy from stable hyperthyroidism, with over 85% sensitivity and roughly 81% specificity in cross-validation and 80%/75% in testing. In validation, the model predicted progression to ophthalmopathy with 65% to 71% sensitivity and approximately 74% specificity, a median of around 6.6 months before onset. Blood samples also contained most of the expanded thyroid clonotypes (frequency above 0.001), which suggests that blood repertoires may reflect thyroid immune responses.

As for this clonotype: The specificity of this receptor is unknown. No base qualities exist here, and no much larger clone lies one base off it.

Stable Graves' hyperthyroidism was defined as no progression to ophthalmopathy during 18 months of follow-up. Hyperthyroidism patients were newly diagnosed, with disease duration under 2 months, and aged 18 to 65 years. Any patient with an uncontrolled infection, another autoimmune disease, pregnancy or lactation was excluded. Diagnoses were based on clinical symptoms, serum thyroxine and TRAb, thyroid ultrasound and orbital computed tomography. Ficoll-Paque density gradient centrifugation was used to isolate PBMCs from approximately 10 ml of fresh peripheral blood. Total RNA was extracted with Trizol reagent, and quality was checked on an Agilent 2100 Bioanalyzer. Amplification of TCR beta CDR3 regions was carried out from RNA transcripts. For the first round of RT-PCR on the TCR CDR3, the HTBI primer set was used together with the Qiagen OneStep RT-PCR kit. The libraries were constructed in a second round of multiplex PCR and then size-selected and purified. Paired-end sequencing of the libraries was performed with 100 bp reads on an Illumina HiSeq2000. In the source study's methods: Raw data were processed with SOAPnuke, discarding reads with adapters, uncalled bases, mean Phred below 15, or no exact constant-primer or identifier match. COPE v1.2.5 was used to merge high-quality paired reads, and clonotypes were defined as unique nucleotide sequences. Clonotypes were aligned to IMGT TRBV, TRBD and TRBJ reference segments using MiTCR v1.1. Analysis was restricted to V-J combinations with a frequency above 0.0001, which covered about 99% of repertoires. A TCS score was defined as the ratio between F50 (clonal expansion) and ExV (chaos), using BLOSUM62-based TCRdist between CDR3 peptides within each V-J. Welch's t-statistics and random forest reduced approximately 520 V-J features to 13, which were used in a naive Bayes classifier (R e1071). Using fastp at Q25 and MiXCR, TCRdb reprocessed the public reads and kept productive beta chains. Each entry is one CDR3 protein sequence, shown with its most common DNA and genes. The V and J calls were determined by TCRdb, not by the authors. The table for this sample lists roughly 400,000 distinct CDR3 sequences; roughly 25% of them were counted only once. The top ten constitute about 70% of the sample.

This TCR derives from a man in his forties or fifties with Graves' hyperthyroidism. The sample was blood.

The DNA sequence follows: TGCAGTGCTAGAGACCCCTTGAGTAGCGGGAGGTACCAAGAGACCCAGTACTTC. Translation gives CSARDPLSSGRYQETQYF. The V gene is TRBV20-1 and the J gene is TRBJ2-5, with TRBD2 matching 10 junction bases. The CDR3, cysteine through phenylalanine, is 18 amino acids long. Here the CDR3 DNA is all that survives: 54 bases in frame from base 1. V is cut back by 0 bases and J by 0 bases, with 10 bases in the junction unmatched. CDR1 and CDR2 (DFQATT, SNEGSKA) derive from the germline V gene (reference sequence).